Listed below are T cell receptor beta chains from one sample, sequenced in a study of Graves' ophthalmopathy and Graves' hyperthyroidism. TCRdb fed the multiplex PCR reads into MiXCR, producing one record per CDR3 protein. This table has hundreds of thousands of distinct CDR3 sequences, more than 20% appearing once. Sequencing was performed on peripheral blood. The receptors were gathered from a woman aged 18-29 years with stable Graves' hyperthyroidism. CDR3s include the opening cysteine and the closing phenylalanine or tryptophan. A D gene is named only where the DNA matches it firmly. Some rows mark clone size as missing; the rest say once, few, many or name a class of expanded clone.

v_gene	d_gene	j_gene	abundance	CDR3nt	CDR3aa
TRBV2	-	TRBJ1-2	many	TGTGCCACGGTCGGCGGAGAGTTCGGCTATGGCTACACCTTC	CATVGGEFGYGYTF
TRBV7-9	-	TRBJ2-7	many	TGTGCCAGCAGCTTTGGTCGCGCGTTGGGCGAGCAGTACTTC	CASSFGRALGEQYF
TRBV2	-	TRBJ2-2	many	TGTGCCAGCACCCCTATGACAGCGACCGGGGAGCTGTTTTTT	CASTPMTATGELFF
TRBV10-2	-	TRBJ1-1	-	TGCGCCAGCAGTGATCCGGGGCTGAGTATGGGCACTGAAGCTTTCTTT	CASSDPGLSMGTEAFF
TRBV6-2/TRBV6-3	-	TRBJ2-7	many	TGTGCCAGCAGTTCAAACTACGAGCAGTACTTC	CASSSNYEQYF
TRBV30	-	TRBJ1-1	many	TGTGCCTGGAGTTCCTGGGGTTCTGGTGGAGCTTTCTTT	CAWSSWGSGGAFF
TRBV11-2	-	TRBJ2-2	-	TGTGCCAGCAGCTTAGATCAACAGGGTGGGTTTAGTGCCGGGGAGCTGTTTTTT	CASSLDQQGGFSAGELFF
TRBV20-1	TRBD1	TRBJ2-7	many	TGCAGTGCTAGTCCGGGACAGTCCTCCTACGAGCAGTACTTC	CSASPGQSSYEQYF
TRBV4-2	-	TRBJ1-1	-	TGTGCCAGCAGCCAACCCTATCGGCAGGGGGAAGCTTTCTTT	CASSQPYRQGEAFF
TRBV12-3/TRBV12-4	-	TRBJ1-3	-	TGTGCCAGCAGGGATAACAGGGTCAACACCATATATTTT	CASRDNRVNTIYF
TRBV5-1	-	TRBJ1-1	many	TGCGCCAGCAGCTTTGAGGAGGGGACGGGGAACACTGAAGCTTTCTTT	CASSFEEGTGNTEAFF
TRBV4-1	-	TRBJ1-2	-	TGCGCCAGCAGCCAAGTGGGGGACGATGGCTACACCTTC	CASSQVGDDGYTF
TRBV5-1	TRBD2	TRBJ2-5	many	TGCGCCAGCAGTTTAGGACTAGCGAACCAAGAGACCCAGTACTTC	CASSLGLANQETQYF
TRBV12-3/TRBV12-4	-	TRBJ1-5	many	TGTGCCAGCAGTGGATATGGGCAGCCCCAGCATTTT	CASSGYGQPQHF
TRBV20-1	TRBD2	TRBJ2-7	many	TGCAGTGCTAGGGATCCCTTTAGCGGGAGGGCCTACGAGCAGTACTTC	CSARDPFSGRAYEQYF
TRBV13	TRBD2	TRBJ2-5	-	TGTGCCAGCAGCTTAGGGGTCGGCGGGGGTCAAGAGACCCAGTACTTC	CASSLGVGGGQETQYF
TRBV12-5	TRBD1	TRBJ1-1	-	TGTGCTAGTGGTCCTCCGGGACAGGCGGAAGCTTTCTTT	CASGPPGQAEAFF
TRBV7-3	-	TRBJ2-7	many	TGTGCCAGCAGCTTAACGGTTTATGGGACCTACTACGAGCAGTACTTC	CASSLTVYGTYYEQYF
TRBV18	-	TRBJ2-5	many	TGTGCCAGCTCACCACTATCCCCAAAAGAGACCCAGTACTTC	CASSPLSPKETQYF
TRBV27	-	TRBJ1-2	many	TGTGCCAGCAGTTTCCTGGGAGGGGGAGATGGCTACACCTTC	CASSFLGGGDGYTF
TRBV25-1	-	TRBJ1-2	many	TGTGCCAGCAGTGAATGGGCAAACCCGGGAGGCTACACCTTC	CASSEWANPGGYTF
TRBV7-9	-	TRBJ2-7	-	TGTGCCAGCAGGTCGACAGGCGTCTCCTACGAGCAGTACTTC	CASRSTGVSYEQYF
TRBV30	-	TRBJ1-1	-	TGTGCCTGGGGGGGCGGCGTCACTGAAGCTTTCTTT	CAWGGGVTEAFF
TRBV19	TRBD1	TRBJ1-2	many	TGTGCCAGTACGGAACTGGGACAGGGTAGGATCGGCACCTTC	CASTELGQGRIGTF
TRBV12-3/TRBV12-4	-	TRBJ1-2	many	TGTGCCAGCAGTTCCGGACAGCGCAACTATGGCTACACCTTC	CASSSGQRNYGYTF
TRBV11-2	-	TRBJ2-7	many	TGTGCCAGCAGCCGTACTACAGGGATAGCCTCCTACGAGCAGTACTTC	CASSRTTGIASYEQYF
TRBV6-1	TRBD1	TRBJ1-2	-	TGTGCCAGCAGTAGGGACAGGGGATTATCAGCTAACTATGGCTACACCTTC	CASSRDRGLSANYGYTF
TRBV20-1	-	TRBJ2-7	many	TGCAGTGCTAGAGGGAGGGGAATTTTTAGCGAGCAGTACTTC	CSARGRGIFSEQYF
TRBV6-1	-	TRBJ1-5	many	TGTGCCAGCACCAGAAGGGGGGATCAGCCCCAGCATTTT	CASTRRGDQPQHF
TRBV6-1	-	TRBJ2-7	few	TGTGCCAGCAGTGAACCACCGGGGTTGGTGGGGTCCTACGAGCAGTACTTC	CASSEPPGLVGSYEQYF
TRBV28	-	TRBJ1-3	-	TGTGCCAGCAGCAGGGGAGCTTCAGGAAACACCATATATTTT	CASSRGASGNTIYF
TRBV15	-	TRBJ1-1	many	TGTGCCACCAGCAGAGAGCAGGTTTCTGAAGCTTTCTTT	CATSREQVSEAFF